Below, one T cell receptor beta chain is given with its context. The data stem from a study of cytomegalovirus exposure and HLA in healthy donors. Unrecorded immune exposure was likely among donors, who were nominally healthy when sampled. The primer mix had 60 Vbeta and 13 Jbeta primers. Only in-frame clones appear in the TCRdb table, and some are missing; sequencing was by immunoSEQ multiplex PCR. This sample has about 92,000 clones, with around 74% found just once. Per the germline V gene, CDR1 is SEHNR and CDR2 is FQNEAQ (reference sequence). Trimming cost V 6 bases and J 6 bases; bases outside gene matches: 14. The CDR3 runs to 16 residues.

This chain uses TRBV7-9 with TRBJ1-2; 9 bases are a match to TRBD1. This TCR came from a man in his fifties in good health and CMV-seropositive. Material for sequencing was PBMCs. In nucleotides, the CDR3 is TGTGCCAGCAGTCGCCTCCCGGGACAGGGAGGAGATGGCTACACCTTC. Its translation: CASSRLPGQGGDGYTF.